This TCR beta chain was captured in a study of blood T cell repertoires in COVID-19. In the study overall: T cells, B-cell-depleted T cells, or PBMCs provided the cDNA or gDNA that served as material.

This table comes from immunoSEQ multiplex PCR, and its TCRdb copy is limited to in-frame clones, with some not included. Among roughly 330,000 clones listed, 85% to 90% were seen once. V lost 6 bases to trimming and J lost 6 bases; unmatched junction nucleotides: 5. The germline V gene encodes CDR1 MDHEN and CDR2 SYDVKM. This CDR3 comprises 14 residues. Sequencing used peripheral blood. The chain joins TRBV28 to TRBJ1-6; 7 nucleotides align to TRBD1. The TCR comes from a woman in her forties or fifties with active or convalescent COVID-19. As DNA, the CDR3 is TGTGCCAGCAGAATCGACAGGGTTAATTCACCCCTCCACTTT. Translation: CASRIDRVNSPLHF.